This TCR beta chain derives from a study of T-cell memory formation after mild COVID-19. Study-level background: Clusters were largely donor specific. Overall study results and limits: The study found contracting CD4+ clones mainly in CM and EM and contracting CD8+ clones in EMRA. Unconfirmed was the SARS-CoV-2 specificity of second-wave clones that peaked on day 37.

Points on this clonotype: Its cognate antigen is unknown.

Germline V gene lookup returns CDR1 SGHRS and CDR2 YFSETQ. The CDR3 has 14 amino acids. Between the trimmed V and J ends, which lost 4 bases and 5 bases, there was a span of 15 bases. TCRdb recomputed calls from the 5' RACE reads with MiXCR, one row per CDR3 protein. The repertoire includes 160,000 or so distinct CDR3 sequences, about 28% of them detected once, and around 11% sits in the top ten. The sample consisted of PBMCs or a T cell subset sorted from them (not recorded which). The V and J genes are TRBV5-1 and TRBJ2-5; D assignment may be TRBD1 or TRBD2 (5 bases each). The sequence came from an adult woman who had mild COVID-19 (a few samples of this study predate the infection). Cell type and time point are not known. The CDR3 sequence: CASSPGRSGETQYF. The CDR3 region has the DNA TGCGCCAGCAGCCCGGGACGGTCCGGGGAGACCCAGTACTTC.